This TCR beta chain was sequenced during a study of T-cell memory formation after mild COVID-19. TCRdb reprocessed the 5' RACE reads via MiXCR and lists one record per CDR3 protein. The top ten clones hold around 13% of a sample with some 440,000 distinct CDR3 sequences, nearly 25% of them seen once. The receptor was isolated from an adult woman who had mild COVID-19 (a few samples of this study predate the infection). Cell type and time point are not known. The sample consisted of PBMCs or a T cell subset sorted from them (not recorded which).

CDR3 sequence (DNA): TGTGCCACCCGAGGAGACTCCTACGAGCAGTACTTC. It yields the protein CATRGDSYEQYF. The V and J genes are TRBV6-2 or TRBV6-3 and TRBJ2-7; D call uncertain. CDR1 MNHEY and CDR2 SVGEGT come from the germline V gene. Trimming removed 10 bases at V and 0 bases at J, with 10 bases between. The CDR3 spans 12 residues.